The T cell receptor (beta chain) under discussion was sequenced for a study of Graves' ophthalmopathy and Graves' hyperthyroidism. Study overall: Sampling took place at initial diagnosis, with peripheral blood obtained before any treatment. Study-level results: Ophthalmopathy cases were distinguished from stable hyperthyroidism by a 13-signature model, reaching approximately 88% sensitivity and roughly 81% specificity.

Amplification targeted the TCR beta CDR3 regions, with RNA transcripts as the source material. Second-round multiplex PCR came after a first-round RT-PCR that employed HTBI primers. In TCRdb, the multiplex PCR reads were re-called with MiXCR into one record per CDR3 protein. The data show 200,000 to 300,000 distinct CDR3 sequences, about 46% seen once. Points on this clonotype: The antigen is undetermined.

The CDR3 loop spans 15 amino acids. Unmatched junction bases numbered 6, after V lost 5 bases and J lost 0 bases. In this cohort, patients with other autoimmune diseases, uncontrolled infections, pregnancy or lactation were excluded. The sample consisted of peripheral blood. The receptor was isolated from an adult man with Graves' ophthalmopathy. The chain recombines TRBV12-3 or TRBV12-4 with TRBJ1-2, with 7 bases fitting TRBD1. The CDR3 bases are TGTGCCAGCAGTGAGGAGGGGGCAGCTAACTATGGCTACACCTTC. Translating gives CASSEEGAANYGYTF.